These 27 T cell receptor beta chains share one sample of origin, sequenced in a study of T cell responses to AZD1222 COVID-19 vaccine. Profiled with immunoSEQ multiplex PCR; TCRdb holds only in-frame clones, not every one. This sample yields more than 70,000 clones, of which 91% are seen a single time; around 30% belongs to the top ten. The starting material was peripheral blood, obtained 28 days after the second AZD1222 dose. The origin of the receptors is an adult who received the AZD1222 COVID-19 vaccine.

The chain recombines TRBV13 with TRBJ2-7, with D perhaps matching TRBD1 (7 bases). Trimming removed 0 bases at V and 3 bases at J, with 21 bases between. The CDR3 contains 18 residues. Germline CDR1 and CDR2: PRHDT and FYEKMQ (reference sequence). DNA of the CDR3: TGTGCCAGCAGCTTAGGGCCCCTGGGGGGACAGAGCTTCTACGAGCAGTACTTC. This gives the protein CASSLGPLGGQSFYEQYF.

The chain recombines TRBV6-6 with TRBJ1-6; D remains unclear. V lost 5 bases and J 8 bases, leaving 10 bases between the germline ends. Germline V lookup: CDR1 MNHNY, CDR2 SVGAGI (reference sequence). This CDR3 contains 13 residues. Written as DNA, the CDR3 is TGTGCCAGCAGTCCCCGTTTGGATTCACCCCTCCACTTT. As protein: CASSPRLDSPLHF.

The chain recombines TRBV27 with TRBJ1-4; D is ambiguous. Per germline, CDR1 MNHEY and CDR2 SMNVEV (reference sequence). Deletions cut 2 bases from V and 1 base from J, with 5 bases between. The CDR3 is 14 residues long. The CDR3 reads CASSLRVTNEKLFF. In DNA form, the CDR3 reads TGTGCCAGCAGTTTACGGGTAACTAATGAAAAACTGTTTTTT.

V gene TRBV18 combines with J gene TRBJ2-5, with 7 bases fitting TRBD2. With 0 bases clipped from V and 4 bases from J, the junction kept 5 bases outside the gene matches. Germline V lookup: CDR1 KGHSH, CDR2 LQKENI. This CDR3 is built from 15 residues. The chain's CDR3 is CASSPPGGGGETQYF. The DNA of the CDR3 is TGTGCCAGCTCACCACCGGGCGGGGGAGGAGAGACCCAGTACTTC.

This chain connects TRBV28 to TRBJ1-5; tentative D call: TRBD1 (5 bases). Per the germline V gene, CDR1 is MDHEN and CDR2 is SYDVKM. This CDR3 has 15 residues. Deletions cut 6 bases from V and 0 bases from J, with 12 bases between. This CDR3 is CASSHTGNSNQPQHF. CDR3 bases: TGTGCCAGCAGCCATACAGGTAATAGCAATCAGCCCCAGCATTTT.

The count of this clone is one. The chain couples TRBV9 to TRBJ2-2, with 12 bases matching TRBD2. After removal of 4 bases from V and 4 bases from J, the junction contained 2 bases not matched to a gene. This CDR3 contains 15 residues. Per germline, CDR1 SGDLS and CDR2 YYNGEE. The CDR3 protein is CASSLLAGGTGELFF. The CDR3 DNA reads as TGTGCCAGCAGCCTACTAGCGGGAGGCACCGGGGAGCTGTTTTTT.

The rearrangement joins TRBV7-3 to TRBJ1-2; tentatively, D is TRBD1 (5 bases). Looked up from germline, CDR1 is SGHTA and CDR2 is FQGTGA. There are 14 residues in the CDR3. Trimming removed 5 bases at V and 4 bases at J, with 14 bases between. The CDR3, as DNA: TGTGCCAGCAGCCTGCTGGGGGGTCCCTATGGCTACACCTTC. Amino acids: CASSLLGGPYGYTF.

The chain employs TRBV25-1 and TRBJ2-1; 8 nucleotides match TRBD2. This CDR3 has 15 amino acids. From germline, CDR1 is MGHDK and CDR2 SYGVNS. The V gene end was trimmed by 3 bases and the J gene end by 7 bases; junction bases not matched to a gene: 8. In DNA form, the CDR3 reads TGTGCCAGCAGTGACGGGAGGGAGTTTGGGAATGAGCAGTTCTTC. Translated, it gives CASSDGREFGNEQFF. The whole variable domain, filled in from reference TRBV25-1 and TRBJ2-1, reads EADIYQTPRYLVIGTGKKITLECSQTMGHDKMYWYQQDPGMELHLIHYSYGVNSTEKGDLSSESTVSRIRTEHFPLTLESARPSHTSQYLCASSDGREFGNEQFFGPGTRLTVL.

The chain links TRBV5-1 to TRBJ1-2; 11 positions agree with TRBD1. V gave up 4 bases and J gave up 7 bases; unmatched junction bases: 6. From germline, CDR1 is SGHRS and CDR2 YFSETQ. The CDR3 is 14 residues long. Here the CDR3 DNA reads TGCGCCAGCAGCCCAAGGACAGGGGGCACTGGCTACACCTTC. It is translated as CASSPRTGGTGYTF.

The V gene is TRBV6-1, the J gene TRBJ1-1; 8 positions agree with TRBD1. This CDR3 contains 15 residues. The V segment lost 1 base and the J segment 7 bases; nucleotides outside the gene matches: 8. Per the germline V gene, CDR1 is MNHNS and CDR2 is SASEGT. Here the CDR3 reads CASSEEGAGGIEAFF. The CDR3 bases are TGTGCCAGCAGTGAAGAGGGTGCAGGGGGCATTGAAGCTTTCTTT.

The chain links TRBV6-2 or TRBV6-3 to TRBJ1-5; D remains ambiguous. Trimming removed 4 bases at V and 0 bases at J, with 10 bases between. This CDR3 has 15 residues. The V gene's germline CDR1 is MNHEY and CDR2 SVGEGT. The DNA for the CDR3 is TGTGCCAGCAGTTTAGGAGCCTATAGCAATCAGCCCCAGCATTTT. Residues: CASSLGAYSNQPQHF.

This chain links TRBV18 with TRBJ1-5; no firm D call. The CDR3 loop spans 13 amino acids. V was clipped by 2 bases and J by 4 bases, with 6 bases between them. Germline CDR1 and CDR2: KGHSH and LQKENI. CDR3 DNA: TGTGCCAGCTCACCAGGAGAGAATCAGCCCCAGCATTTT. Protein sequence: CASSPGENQPQHF.

The genes are TRBV9 and TRBJ1-4; no definite D call. The CDR3 is 15 amino acids. Germline CDR1 and CDR2: SGDLS and YYNGEE. The V gene lost 3 bases and the J gene lost 0 bases, with 9 bases spanning the gap. This CDR3 reads CASSGKQATNEKLFF. The CDR3 DNA sequence: TGTGCCAGCAGCGGAAAACAAGCAACTAATGAAAAACTGTTTTTT.

CDR3 DNA sequence: TGTGCCAGTAAGATGAACACTGAAGCTTTCTTT. Translated, it gives CASKMNTEAFF. This chain uses TRBV19 with TRBJ1-1; no definite D call. The germline gives CDR1 LNHDA, CDR2 SQIVND (reference sequence). Trimming removed 7 bases from V and 0 bases from J, with 3 bases in between. CDR3 length: 11 amino acids.

In its sample, this clone was seen a few times. CDR3 in DNA: TGTGCCAGCAGTGCCTGGACGGCCGATTATGGCTACACCTTC. Its protein is CASSAWTADYGYTF. This chain joins TRBV2 and TRBJ1-2; D uncertain. Germline lookup yields CDR1 SNHLY and CDR2 FYNNEI. The CDR3 has 14 residues. Trimming stripped 4 bases from V and 5 bases from J, with 14 bases between.

The genes are TRBV5-1 and TRBJ2-7; D is unclear. The CDR3 contains 14 residues. Trimming stripped 0 bases from V and 0 bases from J, with 7 bases between. The germline CDR1 and CDR2 sequences are SGHRS and YFSETQ. The CDR3, as DNA: TGCGCCAGCAGCTTGGGGCCGGCCTCCTACGAGCAGTACTTC. Its translation: CASSLGPASYEQYF.

The chain recombines TRBV28 with TRBJ1-1; D is unclear. The CDR3 has 13 residues. The V end was cut by 5 bases, the J end by 0 bases, with 7 bases between. Germline CDR1 reads MDHEN; CDR2 reads SYDVKM. The CDR3 DNA is TGTGCCAGCAGTCTCCACATGAACACTGAAGCTTTCTTT. Its protein product is CASSLHMNTEAFF.

J is TRBJ1-4 and V is TRBV2; TRBD1 matches 9 bases. CDR1 and CDR2 (germline): SNHLY, FYNNEI. CDR3 length equals 16 residues. Trimming cost V 5 bases and J 4 bases; bases outside gene matches: 8. CDR3 sequence reads: CASSRETGGINEKLFF. The CDR3 DNA reads TGTGCCAGCAGTAGGGAGACAGGGGGAATTAATGAAAAACTGTTTTTT.

This clone was observed a few times. The gene calls are TRBV28 and TRBJ2-1; 12 bases agree with TRBD2. The germline CDR1 and CDR2 sequences are MDHEN and SYDVKM. This CDR3 spans 13 amino acids. Unmatched junction bases numbered 2, after V lost 8 bases and J lost 6 bases. The CDR3 coding sequence is TGTGCCAGCGTACTAGCGGGGGGCAATGAGCAGTTCTTC. It yields the protein CASVLAGGNEQFF.

This sequence joins TRBV7-6 and TRBJ2-7, with a weak D call TRBD2 (7 bases). CDR1 is SGHVS, CDR2 FNYEAQ, per germline. This CDR3 spans 13 amino acids. V was pared by 5 bases and J by 7 bases, with 15 bases between. CDR3 residues: CASSPRGALEQYF. CDR3 in DNA: TGTGCCAGCAGCCCCCGGGGGGCTCTAGAGCAGTACTTC. The full variable domain, in which reference TRBV7-6 and TRBJ2-7 provide the parts outside the CDR3, is GAGVSQSPRYKVTKRGQDVALRCDPISGHVSLYWYRQALGQGPEFLTYFNYEAQQDKSGLPNDRFSAERPEGSISTLTIQRTEQRDSAMYRCASSPRGALEQYFGPGTRLTVT.

The chain carries TRBV12-3 or TRBV12-4 and TRBJ1-5; tentative D call: TRBD1 (5 bases). The CDR3 runs to 13 residues. V lost 3 bases and J lost 11, with 14 bases in between. The chain's CDR3 is CASSFWGLGAQHF. The CDR3, as DNA: TGTGCCAGCAGTTTTTGGGGTTTGGGGGCCCAGCATTTT.

J is TRBJ1-1 and V is TRBV27; D is unresolved. V was trimmed by 6 bases and J by 3 bases, leaving 5 bases between them. Germline V CDR1 and CDR2: MNHEY, SMNVEV (reference sequence). The CDR3 sequence is 11 residues long. CDR3 loop: CASRRYTEAFF. For the CDR3, the DNA is TGTGCCAGCAGGAGATACACTGAAGCTTTCTTT.

V and J are TRBV3-1 (or the pseudogene TRBV3-2) and TRBJ2-7, with unresolved D. This CDR3 is built from 10 residues. Looked up from germline, CDR1 is LGHDT and CDR2 is YNNKEL (reference sequence). V gave up 4 bases and J gave up 4 bases, with 2 bases separating them. The CDR3 is CASSLYEQYF. CDR3 coding DNA: TGTGCCAGCAGCCTTTACGAGCAGTACTTC.

The chain couples TRBV5-4 to TRBJ2-7; 10 positions agree with TRBD1. The germline CDR1 and CDR2 sequences are SGHNT and YYREEE (reference sequence). The CDR3 runs 16 residues. V shed 4 bases and J 5 bases; nucleotides not matched to a gene: 12. The CDR3 loop is CASSPGQGQGINEQYF. The CDR3 nucleotides are TGTGCCAGCAGCCCGGGCCAGGGACAGGGGATCAACGAGCAGTACTTC.

J is TRBJ2-1 and V is TRBV5-1; no clear D gene. The germline CDR1 and CDR2 sequences are SGHRS and YFSETQ. CDR3 length: 14 residues. V lost 0 bases to trimming and J lost 9 bases, with 13 bases between them. CDR3 coding DNA: TGCGCCAGCAGCTTGGGGACCGACCGAGCTGAGCAGTTCTTC. It translates to CASSLGTDRAEQFF.

The V call is TRBV5-1, the J call TRBJ2-4; 12 bases line up with TRBD1. CDR1 is SGHRS and CDR2 is YFSETQ in the germline V gene. Trimming removed 4 bases from V and 8 bases from J; junction bases left unmatched: 7. The CDR3 length is 15 residues. The CDR3 DNA follows: TGCGCCAGCAGCCCGGGGACAGGGGGCCTCTACATTCAGTACTTC. This translates into CASSPGTGGLYIQYF.

This sequence joins TRBV6-4 and TRBJ1-2, with a possible D match to TRBD1 (5 bases). Germline CDR1 is MRHNA and CDR2 is SNTAGT. V shed 2 bases and J shed 13 bases, with 17 bases lying between them. The CDR3 length is 13 residues. The CDR3 is CASSDTWGSRLTF. The CDR3, as DNA: TGTGCCAGCAGTGACACTTGGGGCAGCCGCCTCACCTTC.